Reported below is one TCR beta chain. Sequence at one end of the junction differs from germline and may be a read error. The data originate from a study of T-cell memory formation after mild COVID-19. MiXCR, run by TCRdb on the 5' RACE reads, gives a single entry per CDR3 protein. The top ten clones hold 21% of a sample with around 300,000 distinct CDR3 sequences, 13% to 15% of them seen once. Germline CDR1 SGHTA, CDR2 FQGNSA. This CDR3 spans 12 amino acids. Sequenced input: PBMCs or a T cell subset sorted from them (not recorded which). The rearrangement links TRBV7-2 to TRBJ1-1; possible D gene TRBD1, 5 bases. This receptor was identified in a man younger than 35 who had mild COVID-19 (a few samples of this study predate the infection). Cell type and time point are not known. The CDR3, as DNA: TGTGCCAGCAGCTCATATTCGGGGCCGAAGATCTTT. Protein product: CASSSYSGPKIF. The whole variable domain, filled in from reference TRBV7-2 and TRBJ1-1, reads GAGVSQSPSNKVTEKGKDVELRCDPISGHTALYWYRQSLGQGLEFLIYFQGNSAPDKSGLPSDRFSAERTGGSVSTLTIQRTQQEDSAVYLCASSSYSGPKIFGQGTRLTVV.